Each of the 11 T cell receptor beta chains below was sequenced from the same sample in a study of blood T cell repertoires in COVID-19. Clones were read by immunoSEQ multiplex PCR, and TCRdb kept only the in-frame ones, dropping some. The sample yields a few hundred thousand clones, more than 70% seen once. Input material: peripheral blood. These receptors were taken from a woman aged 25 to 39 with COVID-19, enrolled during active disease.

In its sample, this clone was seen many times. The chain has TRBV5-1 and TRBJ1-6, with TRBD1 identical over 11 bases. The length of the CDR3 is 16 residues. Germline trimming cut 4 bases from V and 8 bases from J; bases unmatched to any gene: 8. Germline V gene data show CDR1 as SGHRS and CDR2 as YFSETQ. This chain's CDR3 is CASSRPGTGGDSPLHF. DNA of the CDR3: TGCGCCAGCAGCCGTCCCGGGACAGGGGGTGATTCACCCCTCCACTTT. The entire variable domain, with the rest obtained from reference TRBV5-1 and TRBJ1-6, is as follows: KAGVTQTPRYLIKTRGQQVTLSCSPISGHRSVSWYQQTPGQGLQFLFEYFSETQRNKGNFPGRFSGRQFSNSRSEMNVSTLELGDSALYLCASSRPGTGGDSPLHFGNGTRLTVT.

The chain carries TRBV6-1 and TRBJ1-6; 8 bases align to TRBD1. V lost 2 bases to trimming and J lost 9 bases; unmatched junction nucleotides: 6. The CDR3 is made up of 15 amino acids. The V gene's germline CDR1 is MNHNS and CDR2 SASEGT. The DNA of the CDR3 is TGTGCCAGCAGTGAATTTGCCACAGGGGGTTCACCCCTCCACTTT. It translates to CASSEFATGGSPLHF.

In DNA form, the CDR3 reads TGTGCCAGCAGACAGGGACAGGGGTTTTACAATGAGCAGTTCTTC. This codes for CASRQGQGFYNEQFF. The chain combines TRBV27 with TRBJ2-1; 10 positions agree with TRBD1. After removal of 6 bases from V and 4 bases from J, the junction contained 6 bases not matched to a gene. The CDR3 loop spans 15 amino acids. Germline loops: CDR1 MNHEY, CDR2 SMNVEV (reference sequence).

The CDR3 is CASSSDRGPNTGELFF. The CDR3 DNA is TGTGCCAGCAGCTCGGACAGGGGCCCAAACACCGGGGAGCTGTTTTTT. This rearrangement joins TRBV11-3 to TRBJ2-2; 9 nucleotides agree with TRBD1. V was clipped by 4 bases and J by 2 bases; unmatched bases: 5. The CDR3 has 16 residues. The germline gives CDR1 SGHNT, CDR2 YENEEA.

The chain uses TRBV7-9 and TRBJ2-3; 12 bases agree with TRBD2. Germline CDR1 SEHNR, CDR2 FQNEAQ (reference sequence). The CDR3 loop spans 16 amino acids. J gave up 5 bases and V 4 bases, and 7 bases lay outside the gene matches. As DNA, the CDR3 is TGTGCCAGCAGCTCCAGGACTAGCGGGGCGGGAGATACGCAGTATTTT. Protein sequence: CASSSRTSGAGDTQYF.

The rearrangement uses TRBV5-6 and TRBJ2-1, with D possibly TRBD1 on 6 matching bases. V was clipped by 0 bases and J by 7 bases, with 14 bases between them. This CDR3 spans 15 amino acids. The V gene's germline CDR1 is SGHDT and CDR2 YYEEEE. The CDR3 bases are TGTGCCAGCAGCTTGGATTCAGGGGTTAGGAATGAGCAGTTCTTC. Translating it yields CASSLDSGVRNEQFF.

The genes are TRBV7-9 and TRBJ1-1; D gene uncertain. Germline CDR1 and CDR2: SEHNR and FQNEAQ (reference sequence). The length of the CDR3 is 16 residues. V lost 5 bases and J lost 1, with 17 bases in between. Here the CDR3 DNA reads TGTGCCAGCAGCCCAGGTTCACCGATACAGAACACTGAAGCTTTCTTT. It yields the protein CASSPGSPIQNTEAFF.

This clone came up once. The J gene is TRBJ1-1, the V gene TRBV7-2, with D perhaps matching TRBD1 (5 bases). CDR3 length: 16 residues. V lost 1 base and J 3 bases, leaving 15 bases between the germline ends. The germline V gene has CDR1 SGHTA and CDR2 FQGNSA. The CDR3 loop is CASSLEGGGSHTEAFF. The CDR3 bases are TGTGCCAGCAGCTTAGAGGGCGGGGGGTCCCACACTGAAGCTTTCTTT.

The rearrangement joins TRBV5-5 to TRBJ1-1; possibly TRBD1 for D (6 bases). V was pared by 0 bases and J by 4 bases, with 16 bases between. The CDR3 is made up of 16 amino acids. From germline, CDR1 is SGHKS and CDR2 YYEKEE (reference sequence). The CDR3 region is CASSLGPTQGRTEAFF. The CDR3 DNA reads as TGTGCCAGCAGCTTGGGCCCCACACAGGGCCGCACTGAAGCTTTCTTT. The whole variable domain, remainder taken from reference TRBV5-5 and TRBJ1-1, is DAGVTQSPTHLIKTRGQQVTLRCSPISGHKSVSWYQQVLGQGPQFIFQYYEKEERGRGNFPDRFSARQFPNYSSELNVNALLLGDSALYLCASSLGPTQGRTEAFFGQGTRLTVV.

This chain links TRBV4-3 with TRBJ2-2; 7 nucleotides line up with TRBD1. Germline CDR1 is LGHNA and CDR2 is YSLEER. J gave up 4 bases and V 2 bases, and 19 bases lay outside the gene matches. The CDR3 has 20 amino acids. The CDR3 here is CASSQQDGQVGTSITGELFF. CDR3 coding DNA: TGCGCCAGCAGCCAACAGGATGGACAGGTGGGTACATCGATCACCGGGGAGCTGTTTTTT.

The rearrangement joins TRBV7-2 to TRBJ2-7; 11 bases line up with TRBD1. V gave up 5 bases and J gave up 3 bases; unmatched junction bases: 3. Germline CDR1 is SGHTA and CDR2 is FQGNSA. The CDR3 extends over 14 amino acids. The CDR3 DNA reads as TGTGCCAGCAGCCCGGGACAGGGGGACTACGAGCAGTACTTC. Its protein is CASSPGQGDYEQYF.